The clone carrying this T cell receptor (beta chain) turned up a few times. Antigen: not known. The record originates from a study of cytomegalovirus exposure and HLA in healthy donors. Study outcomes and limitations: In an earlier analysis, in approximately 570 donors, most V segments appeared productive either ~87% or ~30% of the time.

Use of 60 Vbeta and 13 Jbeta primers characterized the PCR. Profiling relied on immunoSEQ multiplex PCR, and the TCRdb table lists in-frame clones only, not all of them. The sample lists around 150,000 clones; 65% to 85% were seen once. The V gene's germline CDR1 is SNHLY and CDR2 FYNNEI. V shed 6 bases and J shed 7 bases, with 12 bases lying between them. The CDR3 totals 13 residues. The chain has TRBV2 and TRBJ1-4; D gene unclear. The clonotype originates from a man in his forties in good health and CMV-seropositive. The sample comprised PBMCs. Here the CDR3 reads CASRETAGEKLFF. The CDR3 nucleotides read TGTGCCAGCAGGGAGACTGCCGGTGAAAAACTGTTTTTT.